Below, 25 T cell receptor beta chains from the same sample are listed, as sequenced in a study of cytomegalovirus exposure and HLA in healthy donors. PCR employed 60 Vbeta and 13 Jbeta primers. Profiled with immunoSEQ multiplex PCR; TCRdb holds only in-frame clones, not every one. The sample holds 120,000 to 150,000 clones; approximately 85% are singletons and the top ten take around 0.51%. The specimen sequenced was PBMCs. These receptors all come from a woman in her forties in good health and CMV-seronegative.

The DNA of the CDR3 is TGTGCCAGCAGTTCTACTAGCGGGAGCTCGTACGAGCAGTACTTC. It encodes CASSSTSGSSYEQYF. This sequence joins TRBV6-6 and TRBJ2-7; 11 bases are shared with TRBD2. Germline V lookup: CDR1 MNHNY, CDR2 SVGAGI (reference sequence). The CDR3 contains 15 residues. Trimming at V came to 4 bases and at J to 4 bases, leaving 6 bases not matched to a gene.

The chain employs TRBV28 and TRBJ1-1, with D possibly TRBD1 on 5 matching bases. Looked up from germline, CDR1 is MDHEN and CDR2 is SYDVKM. This CDR3 region has 15 residues. The ends were cut back, 6 bases at V and 1 base at J, with 15 bases in the middle. In DNA, the CDR3 is TGTGCCAGCAGCTCGGGGGGACGGCAGAACACTGAAGCTTTCTTT. It is translated as CASSSGGRQNTEAFF.

The J gene is TRBJ1-3, the V gene TRBV11-2; D ambiguous. This CDR3 has 15 residues. Germline values: CDR1 SGHAT, CDR2 FQNNGV. The V and J ends lost 1 base and 0 bases respectively, with 7 bases between them. This CDR3 reads CASSLGTVSGNTIYF. The CDR3 DNA reads TGTGCCAGCAGCTTAGGCACAGTCTCTGGAAACACCATATATTTT.

The V gene is TRBV6-5, the J gene TRBJ2-1; D is possibly TRBD1 (5 bases). Trimming took off 0 bases at V and 4 bases at J, with 13 bases between the two ends. The CDR3 consists of 16 residues. The V gene's germline CDR1 is MNHEY and CDR2 SVGAGI. DNA of the CDR3: TGTGCCAGCAGTTACTCGCACGGACAAACTTACAATGAGCAGTTCTTC. Translation: CASSYSHGQTYNEQFF.

The rearrangement joins TRBV10-3 to TRBJ1-2; D unclear. The ends were cut back, 0 bases at V and 5 bases at J, with 16 bases in the middle. Germline values: CDR1 ENHRY, CDR2 SYGVKD. CDR3 length: 16 residues. The CDR3 here is CAISESNAPGGYGYTF. DNA for the CDR3: TGTGCCATCAGTGAGTCGAATGCCCCAGGAGGTTATGGCTACACCTTC.

The J gene is TRBJ2-3, the V gene TRBV14, with a weak D call TRBD1 (6 bases). The germline V and J ends were trimmed by 3 bases and 2 bases, with 15 bases remaining between them. Germline values: CDR1 SGHDN, CDR2 FVKESK. CDR3 length: 16 amino acids. The DNA of the CDR3 is TGTGCCAGCAGCCAGACACAGGGTACGGTCACAGATACGCAGTATTTT. Protein: CASSQTQGTVTDTQYF.

This rearrangement joins TRBV5-1 to TRBJ2-1, with D possibly TRBD2 on 6 matching bases. The V gene lost 3 bases and the J gene lost 1 base, with 11 bases spanning the gap. Germline V gene sequence: CDR1 SGHRS, CDR2 YFSETQ. The CDR3 consists of 15 residues. CDR3 region: CASSSDYTSYNEQFF. In nucleotides, the CDR3 is TGCGCCAGCAGCTCGGACTACACTTCCTACAATGAGCAGTTCTTC. Using reference TRBV5-1 and TRBJ2-1 for the parts outside the CDR3, the full variable domain is KAGVTQTPRYLIKTRGQQVTLSCSPISGHRSVSWYQQTPGQGLQFLFEYFSETQRNKGNFPGRFSGRQFSNSRSEMNVSTLELGDSALYLCASSSDYTSYNEQFFGPGTRLTVL.

The CDR3 is CASRSLAGKNIQYF. CDR3 coding DNA: TGCGCCAGCAGGTCACTAGCGGGCAAAAACATTCAGTACTTC. This chain connects TRBV4-1 to TRBJ2-4; 9 bases match TRBD2. The germline V gene encodes CDR1 MGHRA and CDR2 YSYEKL. The CDR3 consists of 14 residues. Losses at the gene ends were 6 bases for V and 3 bases for J; bases not matched to a gene: 3.

The chain links TRBV9 to TRBJ2-3; 7 bases are shared with TRBD1. The junction had 24 bases not matched to a gene; V was cut back by 3 bases and J by 11 bases. The CDR3 is 18 amino acids. Germline V gene sequence: CDR1 SGDLS, CDR2 YYNGEE. Here the CDR3 reads CASSGSTWDSRLGIGQYF. The DNA of the CDR3 is TGTGCCAGCAGCGGATCGACGTGGGACAGCCGCTTGGGTATAGGGCAGTATTTT.

The V gene is TRBV27, the J gene TRBJ1-3, with 8 bases identical to TRBD1. V lost 6 bases and J lost 4; bases outside the gene matches: 5. Per the germline V gene, CDR1 is MNHEY and CDR2 is SMNVEV (reference sequence). The CDR3 loop spans 14 amino acids. DNA of the CDR3: TGTGCCAGCAGCTGGACAGGGCGCGGAAACACCATATATTTT. It codes for CASSWTGRGNTIYF.

J is TRBJ2-7 and V is TRBV25-1, with 9 positions matching TRBD2. The trim removed 0 bases at V and 6 bases at J, leaving 9 bases unmatched. The CDR3 totals 16 residues. Germline-derived CDR1 and CDR2 are MGHDK and SYGVNS. DNA for the CDR3: TGTGCCAGCAGTGAATACGGCGGGAGGGCCGCAGGCGAGCAGTACTTC. Amino acids: CASSEYGGRAAGEQYF.

The V call is TRBV29-1, the J call TRBJ2-1; D is possibly TRBD2 (6 bases). The CDR3 is made up of 13 amino acids. V dropped 6 bases and J dropped 9 bases, with 18 bases sitting between them. Per germline, CDR1 SQVTM and CDR2 ANQGSEA. Here the CDR3 reads CSVGLGGRSEQFF. DNA of the CDR3: TGCAGCGTCGGCTTGGGGGGAAGGAGTGAGCAGTTCTTC.

This sequence joins TRBV5-5 and TRBJ2-6; D unresolved. The CDR3 is made up of 12 amino acids. V was cut by 9 bases and J by 0 bases, with 4 bases left in between. Germline V gives CDR1 SGHKS, CDR2 YYEKEE (reference sequence). CDR3 in DNA: TGTGCCACCCGCTCTGGGGCCAACGTCCTGACTTTC. Its translation is CATRSGANVLTF.

This clone was recorded once. J is TRBJ2-3 and V is TRBV6-5; 7 bases are shared with TRBD2. The V gene's germline CDR1 is MNHEY and CDR2 SVGAGI. The CDR3 spans 14 residues. V lost 10 bases to trimming and J lost 0 bases; unmatched junction nucleotides: 7. The CDR3 here is CATHPGGSTDTQYF. CDR3 in DNA: TGTGCCACTCACCCGGGAGGTAGCACAGATACGCAGTATTTT.

This sequence joins TRBV7-2 and TRBJ2-1, with D tentatively TRBD2 (5 bases). The CDR3 runs 16 residues. From germline, CDR1 is SGHTA and CDR2 FQGNSA. Trimming removed 0 bases from V and 2 bases from J, with 11 bases in between. The CDR3 sequence is CASSLAPGNTYNEQFF. In nucleotides, the CDR3 is TGTGCCAGCAGCTTAGCCCCGGGGAACACCTACAATGAGCAGTTCTTC.

The chain employs TRBV10-2 and TRBJ2-5, with a tentative D call TRBD2 (6 bases). The J call may be wrong; the DNA end is better matched by TRBJ2-7. Looked up from germline, CDR1 is WSHSY and CDR2 is SAAADI. CDR3 length equals 14 residues. This CDR3 reads CASGGGVSSYEQYF. The CDR3 bases are TGCGCCAGCGGCGGAGGGGTCAGCTCCTACGAGCAGTACTTC.

This chain uses TRBV28 with TRBJ1-5; D unresolved. V lost 4 bases, J lost 9 bases, and 16 bases lay in between. Germline CDR1 MDHEN, CDR2 SYDVKM. There are 14 residues in the CDR3. The CDR3, as DNA: TGTGCCAGCAGTTGGTCCGGGGTTAGAGGGCCCCAGCATTTT. Encoded protein: CASSWSGVRGPQHF. The whole variable domain, remainder taken from reference TRBV28 and TRBJ1-5, is DVKVTQSSRYLVKRTGEKVFLECVQDMDHENMFWYRQDPGLGLRLIYFSYDVKMKEKGDIPEGYSVSREKKERFSLILESASTNQTSMYLCASSWSGVRGPQHFGDGTRLSIL.

The chain is built from TRBV10-2 and TRBJ2-2; tentatively, D is TRBD2 (5 bases). This CDR3 contains 16 residues. Trimming took off 8 bases at V and 1 base at J, with 17 bases between the two ends. The germline V gene encodes CDR1 WSHSY and CDR2 SAAADI. DNA of the CDR3: TGCGCCAGCTGTGGAGGTATAGCCCGGAACACCGGGGAGCTGTTTTTT. Translation gives CASCGGIARNTGELFF.

This rearrangement joins TRBV21-1 to TRBJ2-1; the D call of TRBD2 is as the table states it, not checked on the DNA. TRBV21-1 is an annotated pseudogene. The CDR3 consists of 16 residues. CDR3 nucleotides: TGTGCCAGCAGCAAAGAGACAGCGGGAGGAGACAATGAGCAGTTCTTC. Amino acids: CASSKETAGGDNEQFF.

The chain combines TRBV28 with TRBJ2-1; 9 bases are a match to TRBD2. The CDR3 consists of 17 residues. Germline V CDR1 and CDR2: MDHEN, SYDVKM. V was pared by 7 bases and J by 8 bases, with 18 bases of the junction left unmatched. The CDR3 sequence is CASTTPGGRAVNDEQFF. CDR3 nucleotides: TGTGCCAGCACCACACCTGGCGGGAGGGCCGTCAATGATGAGCAGTTCTTC.

The V and J genes are TRBV30 and TRBJ2-1; D not certain. From germline, CDR1 is GTSNPN and CDR2 SVGIG (reference sequence). The V end was cut by 4 bases, the J end by 6 bases, with 13 bases between. This CDR3 has 13 amino acids. CDR3 residues: CAWIASGGNEQFF. In nucleotides, the CDR3 is TGTGCCTGGATTGCGTCTGGTGGCAATGAGCAGTTCTTC.

This clone was observed once. The chain employs TRBV5-8 and TRBJ2-2; 11 bases line up with TRBD2. The CDR3 loop spans 16 amino acids. V shed 2 bases and J 6 bases; nucleotides not matched to a gene: 6. Germline-derived CDR1 and CDR2 are SGHTS and YDEGEE. The CDR3 region has the DNA TGTGCCAGCAGCTTTACTAGCGGGAGCTTGTCCGGGGAGCTGTTTTTT. Protein sequence: CASSFTSGSLSGELFF. Looking up the rest from reference TRBV5-8 and TRBJ2-2 gives the full variable domain: EAGVTQSPTHLIKTRGQQATLRCSPISGHTSVYWYQQALGLGLQFLLWYDEGEERNRGNFPPRFSGRQFPNYSSELNVNALELEDSALYLCASSFTSGSLSGELFFGEGSRLTVL.

This clone has just a few counts. The chain recombines TRBV4-3 with TRBJ2-7; TRBD2 agrees at 7 bases. The CDR3 is 15 amino acids. Germline V gene sequence: CDR1 LGHNA, CDR2 YSLEER. The trim removed 1 base at V and 6 bases at J, leaving 9 bases unmatched. The CDR3 nucleotides are TGCGCCAGCAGCCAAGGACTAGCACGAGGAGCCGAGCAGTACTTC. As protein: CASSQGLARGAEQYF.

The chain couples TRBV19 to TRBJ2-4; 10 bases line up with TRBD2. The CDR3 consists of 15 residues. CDR1 and CDR2 from the germline V gene are LNHDA and SQIVND (reference sequence). J was trimmed by 5 bases and V by 5 bases; bases with no gene match: 6. The CDR3 nucleotides read TGTGCCAGTAGTTCTTGGACTAGCGGACAAAACATTCAGTACTTC. Its protein product is CASSSWTSGQNIQYF.

CDR3 region: CASSDSGTSVYEQYF. As DNA, the CDR3 is TGTGCCAGCAGCGATAGCGGGACTAGCGTCTACGAGCAGTACTTC. The genes are TRBV11-1 and TRBJ2-7, with 10 bases aligning to TRBD2. Germline V gene lookup returns CDR1 SGHAT and CDR2 FQDESV (reference sequence). The J segment lost 3 bases and the V segment lost 5 bases, leaving 7 bases of the junction unmatched. This CDR3 contains 15 residues.